This TCR beta chain emerged from a study of control samples from healthy donors and cancer patients. This clone was recorded only once. Assay used: immunoSEQ multiplex PCR; TCRdb lists only in-frame clones, some missing. The data contain about 150,000 clones, around 96% of them seen just once; the ten biggest clones take up about 5.6%. The source is a man aged 40-50 years in good health. The sequencing input was blood.

The CDR3 bases are TGTGCCAGTAACCCGGACAGGTCGGGCACCGGGGAGCTGTTTTTT. The encoded protein is CASNPDRSGTGELFF. This chain joins TRBV6-5 and TRBJ2-2, with 7 bases matching TRBD1. V lost 9 bases to trimming and J lost 4 bases; unmatched junction nucleotides: 11. The CDR3 loop spans 15 amino acids. The germline V gene encodes CDR1 MNHEY and CDR2 SVGAGI.